This TCR beta chain was profiled in a study of beta chain features in type 1 diabetes listed by TCRdb under 2018. Concerning the study at large: Mean age, gender distribution, total cell number and subset yield did not differ between patients and healthy donors. A total of 100 million to 110 million sorted cells were examined across all samples, and a strong correlation was observed between cell number per subset and RNA yield. In the study, TCRB repertoires of sorted circulating CD4+ T cell subsets from recently diagnosed type 1 diabetes patients were compared with those of matched healthy donors. Naive and central memory subsets were obtained from all 28 donors, but regulatory and stem cell-like memory subsets were isolated from only 8 patients and roughly 8 healthy donors. What the work shows at the level of the full study, not this receptor alone: HLA sub-analyses involved small numbers of individuals, so any influence of HLA type on TCRB rearrangement remained unresolved. Naive, central memory and regulatory TCRB repertoires appeared to be more alike among patients than among healthy donors. A moderate but significant shortening of TCRB CDR3 length was observed in type 1 diabetes patients in all four CD4+ subsets. At VDJ recombination sites, type 1 diabetes patients had fewer insertions and more deleted nucleotides, which implies abnormalities in thymic rearrangement. PCR might favor shorter templates, but patient and control samples were amplified and corrected together, so any skew would affect both groups equally. Because cDNA was sequenced instead of genomic DNA, highly expressing activated cells could be over-represented, though the groups showed no difference in activation or CD3 levels.

Counted from cysteine to phenylalanine, this CDR3 has 12 amino acids. The kept DNA is CDR3 alone, 36 bases in frame from the first base. CDR1 and CDR2 are drawn from the germline V gene (reference sequence): SGHKS, YYEKEE. V lost 1 base and J lost 4 bases; the stretch between them is 5 bases long. The table lists this clone with a few counts. No cognate antigen has been identified for it. Base qualities are missing; no much larger clone stands one base away. The sample holds other DNA sequences that translate to the same CDR3. Each donor gave one peripheral blood draw, averaging roughly 120 mL, which was collected into heparinised tubes. A BD FACSAria II was used to sort naive, central memory, regulatory and stem cell-like memory CD4+ T cells with a panel that included CD45RO, CCR7, CD25, CD127, CD95 and CD27. All sorted populations exceeded 95% purity. PBMCs were isolated immediately by Lymphoprep density gradient centrifugation and stained directly without culture. To minimize batch effects, samples were stained and sorted in pairs, one healthy donor with one patient per experiment.

The entire isolated RNA was reverse transcribed using the High Capacity cDNA Reverse Transcription Kit, and thus expressed TCRB transcripts were sequenced. Deep immunoSEQ sequencing was performed on naive, central memory and regulatory T cell samples, with an average of about 4 million total reads per sample. Sorted cells were lysed in RLT buffer, and RNA was extracted using DNase-treated RNeasy Micro or Mini kits according to cell number. Each cell subset was processed separately to prevent cross-contamination, with patient and healthy donor samples processed together. The immunoSEQ multiplex PCR was used to amplify TCRB sequences from cDNA, generating 87-bp fragments that spanned the CDR3 region. The amplicons were sequenced using the Illumina HiSeq platform. Concerning the study's data processing: PCR bias was computationally corrected using synthetic template baselines, reads within Hamming distance 2 were collapsed, and singletons that could not be merged were discarded. By aligning reads against IMGT, V, D and J genes, CDR3 length, and insertions or deletions at six rearrangement sites were assigned. Within each subset, clonotype counts were normalized to the number of sorted cells before true diversity and Gini coefficients were calculated with the tcR R package. The overlap coefficient, calculated on TCRB nucleotide sequences, was used to quantify repertoire sharing. Out-of-frame TCRB sequences from naive cells were analyzed to stand in for the pre-selection repertoire. Not all clones reach the TCRdb copy of this immuneACCESS table, which keeps in-frame sequences only. Checked studies attribute under half of the gap to unresolved V genes and leave the rest unexplained. Clone size and V and J calls were adopted from that table, with D and trimming inferred from the DNA. Across this sample there are 970,000 or so clones, with 17% seen only once. Together, the top ten hold 0.02% to 0.025% of the sample.

The sequence was obtained from a young woman in good health. Source material: naive CD4+ T cells from blood. The cell subset or site label, as the study defines it: true naive CD4+ T cells. Recombination linked TRBV5-5 to TRBJ2-5, with no confidently assigned D gene. The CDR3 region: CASSLTRETQYF. In nucleotides, the sequence is TGTGCCAGCAGCTTGACCCGAGAGACCCAGTACTTC.